A single sample gave rise to the 8 T cell receptor beta chains below, sequenced in a study of T cells in Graves' hyperthyroidism and ophthalmopathy. What was amplified from RNA transcripts were TCR beta CDR3 regions. Initially, a first-round RT-PCR of the TCR CDR3 employed the HTBI primer set. Via MiXCR, TCRdb re-called the multiplex PCR reads, giving one row per CDR3 protein. The data contain around 610,000 distinct CDR3 sequences, about 15% of them seen just once; the ten biggest clones take up roughly 4.3%. Input material: blood. Receptors originate from a woman between 40 and 55 years old with Graves' ophthalmopathy.

This clonotype appeared many times. The chain couples TRBV6-5 to TRBJ1-1; D is unclear. The CDR3 extends over 13 amino acids. Germline loops: CDR1 MNHEY, CDR2 SVGAGI. V dropped 4 bases and J dropped 4 bases, with 10 bases sitting between them. The CDR3 sequence: CASSSQSSTEAFF. CDR3 in DNA: TGTGCCAGCAGTTCACAGAGTAGCACTGAAGCTTTCTTT.

The chain is built from TRBV6-2 or TRBV6-3 and TRBJ1-1, with a possible D match to TRBD1 (5 bases). Between the trimmed V and J ends, which lost 2 bases and 0 bases, there was a span of 19 bases. The CDR3 runs to 18 residues. CDR1 MNHEY and CDR2 SVGEGT come from the germline V gene. The CDR3: CASSYPKSGTAMNTEAFF. The CDR3 nucleotides read TGTGCCAGCAGTTACCCAAAGTCCGGGACGGCCATGAACACTGAAGCTTTCTTT.

This clonotype appeared many times. The genes are TRBV20-1 and TRBJ1-2; D is unresolved. The V gene's germline CDR1 is DFQATT and CDR2 SNEGSKA (reference sequence). This CDR3 comprises 14 residues. The ends were cut back, 6 bases at V and 4 bases at J, with 18 bases in the middle. CDR3 region: CSAQTGPTLYGYTF. In nucleotides, the CDR3 is TGCAGTGCCCAAACCGGGCCTACACTCTATGGCTACACCTTC.

Note on this clonotype: At one boundary the junction diverges from the germline segment, which might be a read error. The chain has TRBV10-3 and TRBJ1-1; D gene uncertain. The CDR3 is made up of 15 amino acids. CDR1 is ENHRY, CDR2 SYGVKD, per germline. The CDR3 loop is CAISDSGRMNTKAFF. The CDR3 region has the DNA TGTGCCATCAGTGACTCCGGACGCATGAACACTAAAGCTTTCTTT.

There are many counts of this clonotype. J is TRBJ2-7 and V is TRBV6-1; the match to TRBD1 covers 8 bases. The CDR3 length is 11 residues. The J segment lost 7 bases and the V segment lost 7 bases, leaving 3 bases of the junction unmatched. CDR1 MNHNS and CDR2 SASEGT come from the germline V gene. The CDR3 sequence: CASMRTGEQYF. As DNA, the CDR3 is TGTGCCAGCATGAGGACAGGGGAGCAGTACTTC.

The table lists this clonotype with a few counts. The junction departs from germline at one end; a sequencing error may be responsible. The rearrangement joins TRBV9 to TRBJ2-7; maybe TRBD2 (7 bases). Germline V gives CDR1 SGDLS, CDR2 YYNGEE. The CDR3 is 15 residues long. CDR3: CASSVAAGAVYEQYF. The CDR3 DNA reads TGTGCTAGCAGCGTAGCCGCGGGGGCTGTCTACGAGCAGTACTTC.

In its sample, this clonotype was seen a few times. The gene calls are TRBV7-8 and TRBJ1-2, with 11 bases aligning to TRBD1. The V and J ends lost 6 bases and 7 bases, in that order; junction bases with no gene match: 19. Germline CDR1 reads SGHVS; CDR2 reads FQNEAQ. The CDR3 covers 18 residues. The CDR3 DNA reads as TGTGCCAGCAGTTCCCACGGGGCGGACAGGGGGCGAGTAAGTGGCTACACCTTC. Its protein product is CASSSHGADRGRVSGYTF.

This clonotype was seen at least ten times. This rearrangement joins TRBV9 to TRBJ1-2, with TRBD1 matching over 7 bases. CDR3 length: 15 residues. The V and J ends lost 6 bases and 1 base, in that order; junction bases with no gene match: 9. Looked up from germline, CDR1 is SGDLS and CDR2 is YYNGEE. CDR3 protein: CASTTPGQVNYGYTF. The CDR3, as DNA: TGTGCCAGCACCACCCCAGGACAGGTTAACTATGGCTACACCTTC.